These 6 T cell receptor beta chains came from one sample sequenced in a study of cytomegalovirus exposure and HLA in healthy donors (dated by TCRdb to between 2016 and 2019). The protocol used for the library was the immunoSEQ multiplex PCR assay. TCRdb holds this immuneACCESS table with in-frame rearrangements only. Some clones are missing; in checked studies, unresolved V genes explain under half, and the rest has no known cause. In this sample the table shows roughly 150,000 clones, about 90% of which occur a single time. 10% of the sample rests with the top ten. Specimen: PBMCs. Receptors were obtained from a woman under 30 in good health and CMV-seropositive.

The gene calls are TRBV12-5 and TRBJ2-7; 9 bases match TRBD2. With 6 bases clipped from V and 1 base from J, the junction kept 1 base outside the gene matches. In germline, CDR1 is LGHNT, CDR2 FRNRAP. This CDR3 contains 13 residues. CDR3 coding DNA: TGTGCTAGTGGGCTAGCGGGGTCCTACGAGCAGTACTTC. As protein: CASGLAGSYEQYF.

The chain recombines TRBV28 with TRBJ1-2, with D perhaps matching TRBD1 (5 bases). Trimming stripped 5 bases from V and 3 bases from J, with 16 bases between. CDR1 is MDHEN, CDR2 SYDVKM, per germline. The CDR3 covers 15 residues. In DNA, the CDR3 is TGTGCCAGCAGTAGAGGTGGGGGAGGATACTATGGCTACACCTTC. It specifies CASSRGGGGYYGYTF.

V is TRBV11-1 and J is TRBJ2-3, with D perhaps matching TRBD2 (6 bases). The V end was cut by 5 bases, the J end by 2 bases, with 11 bases between. The germline gives CDR1 SGHAT, CDR2 FQDESV (reference sequence). There are 14 residues in the CDR3. The DNA of the CDR3 is TGTGCCAGCAGCGCCACGGGACTCACAGATACGCAGTATTTT. It encodes CASSATGLTDTQYF.

This chain uses TRBV9 with TRBJ2-7; D is unresolved. CDR1 and CDR2 from the germline V gene are SGDLS and YYNGEE. The CDR3 extends over 10 amino acids. V dropped 6 bases and J dropped 4 bases, with 5 bases sitting between them. In nucleotides, the CDR3 is TGTGCCAGCATACTTTACGAGCAGTACTTC. This encodes CASILYEQYF.

This clone was found a few times. V and J are TRBV7-9 and TRBJ1-2, with 7 bases matching TRBD1. The CDR3 has 15 amino acids. Looked up from germline, CDR1 is SEHNR and CDR2 is FQNEAQ (reference sequence). J gave up 0 bases and V 5 bases, and 6 bases lay outside the gene matches. In DNA, the CDR3 is TGTGCCAGCAGCCCCCGACAGGGCACTAACTATGGCTACACCTTC. This sequence encodes CASSPRQGTNYGYTF.

J is TRBJ2-6 and V is TRBV6-4; TRBD2 matches 8 bases. CDR1 and CDR2 from the germline V gene are MRHNA and SNTAGT. Unmatched junction bases numbered 7, after V lost 4 bases and J lost 2 bases. CDR3 size: 17 residues. CDR3 sequence: CASSGGREGPGANVLTF. CDR3 DNA sequence: TGTGCCAGCAGTGGTGGACGGGAGGGCCCTGGGGCCAACGTCCTGACTTTC.